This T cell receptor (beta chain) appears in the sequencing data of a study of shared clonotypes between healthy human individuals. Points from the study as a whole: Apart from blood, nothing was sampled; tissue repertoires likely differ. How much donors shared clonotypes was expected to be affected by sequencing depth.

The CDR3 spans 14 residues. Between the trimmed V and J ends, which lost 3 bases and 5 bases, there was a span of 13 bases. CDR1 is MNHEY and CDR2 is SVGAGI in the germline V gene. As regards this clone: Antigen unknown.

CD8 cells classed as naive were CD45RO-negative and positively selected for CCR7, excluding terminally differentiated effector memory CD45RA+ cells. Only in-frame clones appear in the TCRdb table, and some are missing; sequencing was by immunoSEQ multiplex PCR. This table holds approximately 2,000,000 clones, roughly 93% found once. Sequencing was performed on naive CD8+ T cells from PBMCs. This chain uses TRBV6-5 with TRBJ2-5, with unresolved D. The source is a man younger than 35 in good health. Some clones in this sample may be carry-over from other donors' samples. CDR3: CASSYSERPETQYF. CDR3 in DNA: TGTGCCAGCAGTTATTCCGAACGTCCGGAGACCCAGTACTTC.